Listed below are T cell receptor beta chains from one sample, sequenced in a study of shared clonotypes between healthy human individuals. The table came from immunoSEQ multiplex PCR; TCRdb's copy has only in-frame clones and leaves some out. The sample has more than 2,000,000 clones; 85% to 95% are singletons. The sample consisted of naive CD4+ T cells sorted from blood. These receptors all stem from a man between 18 and 35 years old in good health. Both conserved end residues are part of each CDR3. A D gene is named only where the DNA matches it firmly. A clone size is listed for some rows: how often the clone was seen (once, few, many), or a class if it is expanded.

J	size	V	D	DNA	CDR3
TRBJ1-5	-	TRBV4-1	TRBD1	TGCGCCAGCAGCCACCCCCTTGGGACAGGGGTGGGTCAGCCCCAGCATTTT	CASSHPLGTGVGQPQHF
TRBJ2-5	-	TRBV7-7	-	TGTGCTAGCAGCTTAGGGTCGGTCCAAGAGACCCAGTACTTC	CASSLGSVQETQYF
TRBJ2-7	-	TRBV27	-	TGTGCCACGCACAGGGTTCCTTACGAGCAGTACTTC	CATHRVPYEQYF
TRBJ1-6	-	TRBV7-2	-	TGTGCCAGCAGCTTACGACAGCCCAATAATTCACCCCTCCACTTT	CASSLRQPNNSPLHF
TRBJ1-2	-	TRBV5-6	-	TGTGCCAGCAGCCTCAGGGGTTCCCAGGTTCTTTTGCGGGGCTACACCTTC	CASSLRGSQVLLRGYTF
TRBJ2-5	-	TRBV18	-	TGTGCCAGCTCACCACTTGGACAGCCCGAGACCCAGTACTTC	CASSPLGQPETQYF
TRBJ1-5	-	TRBV7-9	-	TGTGCCAGCAGCTTACAGGGTTCGAGCAATCAGCCCCAGCATTTT	CASSLQGSSNQPQHF
TRBJ1-4	-	TRBV5-8	-	TGTGCCAGCGGGGAGGGCGATTCTAATGAAAAACTGTTTTTT	CASGEGDSNEKLFF
TRBJ2-4	-	TRBV4-1	TRBD1	TGCGCCAGCAGCCAGGGACAGGGGGGGGACAAAAACATTCAGTACTTC	CASSQGQGGDKNIQYF
TRBJ1-2	-	TRBV29-1	-	TGCAGCGTTGAATCAGCCAACCTCTATGGCTACACCTTC	CSVESANLYGYTF
TRBJ2-2	-	TRBV7-8	-	TGTGCCAGCAGCCTCCTCCTGGGGGGGGAGCTGTTTTTT	CASSLLLGGELFF
TRBJ2-7	once	TRBV6-6	TRBD1	TGTGCCAGCAAGCGGGACAGGGATACCTACGAGCAGTACTTC	CASKRDRDTYEQYF
TRBJ2-2	-	TRBV5-6	TRBD2	TGTGCCAGCAGCTGGTCTGGGGGGGTGTTAGACACCGGGGAGCTGTTTTTT	CASSWSGGVLDTGELFF
TRBJ1-1	once	TRBV19	TRBD1	TGTGCCAGTACTAAATCACCGCAGACAGGGGGCACTGAAGCTTTCTTT	CASTKSPQTGGTEAFF
TRBJ1-2	few	TRBV10-3	-	TGTGCCTCATCACCTGGGCTTGGCTACACCTTC	CASSPGLGYTF
TRBJ1-5	-	TRBV28	-	TGTGCCAGCAATGGGTATGGCAATCAGCCCCAGCATTTT	CASNGYGNQPQHF
TRBJ2-1	-	TRBV2	TRBD2	TGTGCCAGCCAGGTCAGCGGGGGGATGTTCTTC	CASQVSGGMFF
TRBJ2-7	-	TRBV10-2	TRBD1	TGCGCCAGCAGTGAAGGACAGGGGGTGTACGAGCAGTACTTC	CASSEGQGVYEQYF
TRBJ2-7	-	TRBV27	-	TGTGCCAGCAGCCTTGGGGCGGGCCCCTACGAGCAGTACTTC	CASSLGAGPYEQYF
TRBJ2-5	-	TRBV2	-	TGTGCCAGCAGTGAAGCCGGACAGCCCCAGGGGGAGACCCAGTACTTC	CASSEAGQPQGETQYF
TRBJ2-1	-	TRBV7-9	TRBD1	TGTGCCAGCAGCTTGGGACAGGGACCCAATGAGCAGTTCTTC	CASSLGQGPNEQFF
TRBJ2-7	-	TRBV21-1	-	TGTGCCAGCAGCAAAGGTGCGGGTCGCAGGTTTTACGAGCAGTACTTC	CASSKGAGRRFYEQYF
TRBJ2-1	-	TRBV7-3	TRBD2	TGTGCCAGCAGCTTCCCAATAGCGGCTAGCGGGGGAGACTCCTACAATGAGCAGTTCTTC	CASSFPIAASGGDSYNEQFF
TRBJ1-5	-	TRBV11-2	TRBD1	TGTGCCAGCAGTCGACAGGGGGGAAGCAATCAGCCCCAGCATTTT	CASSRQGGSNQPQHF
TRBJ2-3	-	TRBV19	-	TGTGCCAGTACGTGGCAGGGCCACACAGATACGCAGTATTTT	CASTWQGHTDTQYF
TRBJ2-3	-	TRBV5-1	-	TGCGCCAGCAGCCTGGCCGCAGGGGCTCCAGATACGCAGTATTTT	CASSLAAGAPDTQYF
TRBJ1-1	-	TRBV19	TRBD1	TGTGCCAGTAGTAATAGAGGGGACAGAGAGAACACTGAAGCTTTCTTT	CASSNRGDRENTEAFF
TRBJ2-7	-	TRBV7-2	TRBD2	TGTGCCAGCGGGACTAGGTCTGCCGAGCAGTACTTC	CASGTRSAEQYF
TRBJ1-1	-	TRBV19	TRBD1	TGTGCCAGTAGTATAGATTCGCGGCAGGGGGCTCGGAACACTGAAGCTTTCTTT	CASSIDSRQGARNTEAFF
TRBJ1-5	few	TRBV19	-	TGTGCCAGTAGTACAAGGACAGATCAGCCCCAGCATTTT	CASSTRTDQPQHF
TRBJ2-7	-	TRBV28	-	TGTGCCAGCAGCTACTCCTTAGGGCTTAACTACGAGCAGTACTTC	CASSYSLGLNYEQYF
TRBJ1-4	-	TRBV9	TRBD1	TGTGCCAGCAGCGTAGGGGGACAGGGCTTAGGTGAAAAACTGTTTTTT	CASSVGGQGLGEKLFF
TRBJ2-7	-	TRBV28	-	TGTGCCAGCAGTTCGGGGGTTGGCGAGCAGTACTTC	CASSSGVGEQYF
TRBJ1-4	-	TRBV5-5	TRBD1	TGTGCCAGCAGCGTGTATGGGACAGGGGTGGAAAAACTGTTTTTT	CASSVYGTGVEKLFF
TRBJ1-4	-	TRBV5-1	-	TGCGCCAGCAGCTTCCTCAGTACAACTAATGAAAAACTGTTTTTT	CASSFLSTTNEKLFF
TRBJ2-3	once	TRBV18	TRBD2	TGTGCCAGCTCACCTATCCTTGAGGCCCGGACTAGCGTTGATTTT	CASSPILEARTSVDF
TRBJ2-4	-	TRBV5-4	-	TGTGCCAGCAGCTTCACTAGCAAAAACATTCAGTACTTC	CASSFTSKNIQYF
TRBJ1-1	-	TRBV7-8	TRBD1	TGTGCCAGCAGCGTTCGACAGGGGAACACTGAAGCTTTCTTT	CASSVRQGNTEAFF
TRBJ2-2	-	TRBV11-2	TRBD1	TGTGCCAGCAGCTTCCCGGGACAGATCGCGAACACCGGGGAGCTGTTTTTT	CASSFPGQIANTGELFF
TRBJ1-5	-	TRBV12-2	-	TGTGCAAGTCGCTTAGTCGAAGGGAGGGCAAGCAATCAGCCCCAGCATTTT	CASRLVEGRASNQPQHF
TRBJ1-1	-	TRBV2	-	TGTGCCAGCAGTCGGACTTGGAACACTGAAGCTTTCTTT	CASSRTWNTEAFF
TRBJ2-2	-	TRBV18	-	TGTGCCAGCTCACCCAAAACCGGGGAGCTGTTTTTT	CASSPKTGELFF
TRBJ2-3	once	TRBV7-3	-	TGTGCCAGCAGCCCAACTATCAGCACAGATACGCAGTATTTT	CASSPTISTDTQYF
TRBJ2-7	once	TRBV7-2	TRBD2	TGTGCCAGCAGACTAGGACTAGCGGGATCGTACGAGCAGTACTTC	CASRLGLAGSYEQYF
TRBJ1-2	-	TRBV18	TRBD1	TGTGCCAGCTCACCTGGACAGGGGCGAGGCTATGGCTACACCTTC	CASSPGQGRGYGYTF
TRBJ2-7	-	TRBV6-1	-	TGTGCCAGCGCGTGGGACGAGCAGTACTTC	CASAWDEQYF
TRBJ2-3	-	TRBV30	-	TGTGCCTGGAGTGAGCAACCGCAAGCCACAGATACGCAGTATTTT	CAWSEQPQATDTQYF
TRBJ2-7	once	TRBV29-1	TRBD2	TGCAGCGTTGTCCCGGGACTAGCGGGCTACGAGCAGTACTTC	CSVVPGLAGYEQYF
TRBJ2-1	-	TRBV11-2	TRBD1	TGTGCCAGCAGCCGCGGACAGGGGGAAATCTACAATGAGCAGTTCTTC	CASSRGQGEIYNEQFF
TRBJ2-3	-	TRBV12-5	TRBD1	TGTGCTAGTGGTTTGCAGACAGGGTGGGCCACAGATACGCAGTATTTT	CASGLQTGWATDTQYF
TRBJ1-6	-	TRBV5-1	TRBD1	TGCGCCAGCAGCTTGGCCGGGACAGTTTATAATTCACCCCTCCACTTT	CASSLAGTVYNSPLHF
TRBJ2-7	-	TRBV5-4	-	TGTGCCAGCAGCTTGTACGGGTACGAGCAGTACTTC	CASSLYGYEQYF
TRBJ2-2	-	TRBV4-1	-	TGCGCCAGCAGCCAAGAGGGAGCACAGCTTGCCGGGGAGCTGTTTTTT	CASSQEGAQLAGELFF
TRBJ1-2	-	TRBV28	-	TGTGCCAGCAGTCCCCCAGCACGGAGCGCAGGTGGCTACACCTTC	CASSPPARSAGGYTF
TRBJ2-3	-	TRBV9	-	TGTGCCAGCAGCGTAGGTTTGAGGGGGGGCGCAGATACGCAGTATTTT	CASSVGLRGGADTQYF
TRBJ1-2	-	TRBV7-9	-	TGTGCCAGCAGCTTTATTGGTTTGGGGACTAACTATGGCTACACCTTC	CASSFIGLGTNYGYTF
TRBJ2-3	-	TRBV9	-	TGTGCCAGCAGCGTAGCTATTGGTGGGCAGGGAAGCACAGATACGCAGTATTTT	CASSVAIGGQGSTDTQYF
TRBJ2-7	-	TRBV6-5	-	TGTGCCAGCAGTTACTCGCGGGGCGAGCAGTACTTC	CASSYSRGEQYF
TRBJ2-7	-	TRBV30	TRBD1	TGTGCCTGGCAAGAAATCGGGACAGGTCGCTACGAGCAGTACTTC	CAWQEIGTGRYEQYF
TRBJ1-4	-	TRBV28	-	TGTGCCAGCACCTCTGGGGGGAGATACGAAAAACTGTTTTTT	CASTSGGRYEKLFF